These 6 T cell receptor beta chains originate from one sample sequenced in a study of CD8 T cells in ankylosing spondylitis. Points from the study as a whole: For ankylosing spondylitis blood, a TCR beta motif of about eight highly homologous variants appeared characteristic.

One entry per CDR3 protein results from TCRdb running MiXCR on the 5' RACE reads. The sample shows around 770,000 distinct CDR3 sequences, around 20% of them seen only once. No antigen has been identified for these receptors. Specimen: blood, either unsorted or a sorted T cell fraction (not recorded which). The receptors were sampled from a male donor with ankylosing spondylitis.

In its sample, this clonotype was seen a few times. This rearrangement joins TRBV27 to TRBJ2-7; D is possibly TRBD2 (5 bases). Germline V gives CDR1 MNHEY, CDR2 SMNVEV (reference sequence). The CDR3 extends over 15 amino acids. V was cut by 0 bases and J by 4 bases, with 13 bases left in between. CDR3 sequence (DNA): TGTGCCAGCAGTTTATCCCCGGCGGGCGGTTACGAGCAGTACTTC. Protein sequence: CASSLSPAGGYEQYF.

This clonotype was observed a few times. The chain carries TRBV20-1 and TRBJ2-2; 8 nucleotides agree with TRBD2. Trimming at V came to 5 bases and at J to 4 bases, leaving 6 bases not matched to a gene. Per the germline V gene, CDR1 is DFQATT and CDR2 is SNEGSKA (reference sequence). The CDR3 covers 14 residues. Written as DNA, the CDR3 is TGCAGTGCTGCCCTCCGGGGGGGCACCGGGGAGCTGTTTTTT. This encodes CSAALRGGTGELFF.

This clonotype occurred a few times. The CDR3 region is CASSYHLAGGRNEQFF. CDR3 bases: TGTGCCAGCAGTTACCACCTAGCGGGAGGCCGCAATGAGCAGTTCTTC. The chain links TRBV6-5 to TRBJ2-1, with TRBD2 matching 11 bases. Unmatched junction bases numbered 6, after V lost 2 bases and J lost 6 bases. The CDR3 sequence is 16 residues long. Germline V gives CDR1 MNHEY, CDR2 SVGAGI.

The chain couples TRBV5-1 to TRBJ1-5, with 8 bases lining up with TRBD1. The CDR3 spans 13 residues. The junction had 3 bases not matched to a gene; V was cut back by 3 bases and J by 7 bases. The germline V gene encodes CDR1 SGHRS and CDR2 YFSETQ. DNA of the CDR3: TGCGCCAGCAGCTCGACAGGGGACCAGCCCCAGCATTTT. Translation gives CASSSTGDQPQHF.

This clonotype came up a few times. V is TRBV4-1 and J is TRBJ1-5; 7 positions agree with TRBD1. The V gene end was trimmed by 2 bases and the J gene end by 5 bases; junction bases not matched to a gene: 9. The CDR3 sequence is 16 residues long. Germline CDR1 reads MGHRA; CDR2 reads YSYEKL. The DNA for the CDR3 is TGCGCCAGCAGCCAATCCACAGGGGAAAGTGATCAGCCCCAGCATTTT. This encodes CASSQSTGESDQPQHF.

The rearrangement links TRBV6-1 to TRBJ2-7; 7 nucleotides match TRBD2. CDR1 is MNHNS and CDR2 is SASEGT in the germline V gene. The CDR3 has 14 residues. With 7 bases clipped from V and 1 base from J, the junction kept 7 bases outside the gene matches. The CDR3 coding sequence is TGTGCCAGCACCTACGGCGGGGGTTCCTACGAGCAGTACTTC. Amino acid sequence: CASTYGGGSYEQYF.